The 9 T cell receptor beta chains in this list originate from one sample, sequenced in a study of CD8 T cells in ankylosing spondylitis. One entry per CDR3 protein results from TCRdb running MiXCR on the 5' RACE reads. This sample has approximately 140,000 distinct CDR3 sequences, with around 8.5% found just once. Sequenced material: blood, either unsorted or a sorted T cell fraction (not recorded which). These receptors were collected from a male donor with ankylosing spondylitis or in good health (not recorded which).

The chain combines TRBV29-1 with TRBJ2-3; D remains unclear. The CDR3 is 11 amino acids. V was shortened by 4 bases and J by 5 bases, with 7 bases between the two germline ends. Germline V gene sequence: CDR1 SQVTM, CDR2 ANQGSEA. CDR3 DNA sequence: TGCAGCGTTGTATCGGGAGATACGCAGTATTTT. Residues: CSVVSGDTQYF.

This clonotype was recorded at least ten times. The rearrangement joins TRBV7-2 to TRBJ2-3, with 7 bases fitting TRBD2. This CDR3 has 16 amino acids. In germline, CDR1 is SGHTA, CDR2 FQGNSA. With V trimmed by 1 base and J by 0 bases, 4 bases remained unmatched. CDR3 sequence: CASSLEASGSTDTQYF. The CDR3, as DNA: TGTGCCAGCAGCTTAGAAGCTAGCGGTAGCACAGATACGCAGTATTTT.

This clonotype was seen ten or more times. The chain links TRBV10-3 to TRBJ2-3; 8 positions match TRBD1. The V and J ends lost 6 bases and 2 bases, in that order; junction bases with no gene match: 4. Germline V gene data show CDR1 as ENHRY and CDR2 as SYGVKD. The CDR3 covers 14 residues. The CDR3 loop is CAISPGQDTDTQYF. Here the CDR3 DNA reads TGTGCCATCAGCCCGGGACAGGACACAGATACGCAGTATTTT.

This clonotype was detected many times. CDR3 nucleotides: TGTGCCAGCACCAAACTTCCTACAGGGGGTATAACCTACGAGCAGTACTTC. Translation gives CASTKLPTGGITYEQYF. The chain is built from TRBV7-2 and TRBJ2-7, with 8 bases lining up with TRBD1. J gave up 2 bases and V 7 bases, and 16 bases lay outside the gene matches. The CDR3 sequence is 17 residues long. In germline, CDR1 is SGHTA, CDR2 FQGNSA.

Sample share makes this clonotype medium-sized. The CDR3 DNA reads as TGTGCCAGCAGTCCCAGGGGGGGGTACAATCAGCCCCAGCATTTT. Amino acids: CASSPRGGYNQPQHF. The chain recombines TRBV12-3 or TRBV12-4 with TRBJ1-5, with 7 bases fitting TRBD1. The CDR3 loop spans 15 amino acids. With V trimmed by 5 bases and J by 3 bases, 7 bases remained unmatched.

The sample holds many counts of this clonotype. The chain has TRBV5-1 and TRBJ1-5; possible D gene TRBD1, 5 bases. V was cut by 4 bases and J by 4 bases, with 12 bases left in between. The CDR3 loop spans 14 amino acids. Germline CDR1 and CDR2: SGHRS and YFSETQ. CDR3 in amino acids: CASSDGPGNQPQHF. The DNA of the CDR3 is TGCGCCAGCAGCGACGGGCCAGGGAATCAGCCCCAGCATTTT.

This chain joins TRBV27 and TRBJ2-1; 7 positions agree with TRBD1. This CDR3 comprises 18 residues. CDR1 is MNHEY, CDR2 SMNVEV, per germline (reference sequence). J gave up 4 bases and V 0 bases, and 12 bases lay outside the gene matches. The CDR3 DNA is TGTGCCAGCAGTTTATCGAGTCCGACAGGGTGGAGATACAATGAGCAGTTCTTC. This gives the protein CASSLSSPTGWRYNEQFF.

V gene TRBV5-1 combines with J gene TRBJ1-1, with 11 bases fitting TRBD1. This CDR3 is built from 15 residues. J gave up 4 bases and V 2 bases, and 4 bases lay outside the gene matches. Germline assignment: CDR1 SGHRS and CDR2 YFSETQ. The CDR3 region is CASSLTGTGGTEAFF. The DNA for the CDR3 is TGCGCCAGCAGCTTAACCGGGACAGGGGGCACTGAAGCTTTCTTT.

The CDR3 sequence is CASSLQLQETQYF. DNA of the CDR3: TGCGCCAGCAGCTTACAGCTCCAAGAGACCCAGTACTTC. The rearrangement joins TRBV5-1 to TRBJ2-5, with D unresolved. Per the germline V gene, CDR1 is SGHRS and CDR2 is YFSETQ. The CDR3 consists of 13 residues. V was clipped by 2 bases and J by 1 base, with 6 bases between them.